The sequence of this T cell receptor beta chain was determined in a study of blood T cell repertoires in COVID-19. Whole-study context: Collection of acute and convalescent COVID-19 samples took place in the United States, Italy and Spain. From T cells, B-cell-depleted T cells, or PBMCs came the material, which was cDNA or gDNA.

The V and J ends lost 6 bases and 3 bases respectively, with 14 bases between them. CDR3 length: 15 residues. Germline values: CDR1 WNHNN, CDR2 SYGVQD (reference sequence). Per the authors' pipeline: Amplified reference gene primers provided the basis for estimating nucleated cell counts. Here immunoSEQ multiplex PCR was the method, and the copy in TCRdb shows in-frame clones only, minus some. From that table come the V and J calls and clone size; the DNA was used to work out D and trimming. The table has approximately 210,000 clones, 70% to 90% seen once. The origin of this receptor is a woman in her forties or fifties with active or convalescent COVID-19. The V call is TRBV10-1, the J call TRBJ1-4; perhaps TRBD1 as D (6 bases). Material: peripheral blood. The CDR3 bases are TGCGCCAGCAGCGCCAGCAGGGGTCCTAATGAAAAACTGTTTTTT. Its translation is CASSASRGPNEKLFF.